The 24 T cell receptor beta chains below all came from one sample that was sequenced in a study of blood T cell repertoires in COVID-19. Libraries were prepared by immunoSEQ multiplex PCR; TCRdb keeps only in-frame clonotypes and omits some of them. The table shows about 140,000 clones, with about 88% occurring only once. Sequencing used peripheral blood. The receptors were sampled from a human donor in a cohort sampled during active COVID-19.

This rearrangement joins TRBV6-4 to TRBJ2-3; no definite D call. Germline CDR1 is MRHNA and CDR2 is SNTAGT. V dropped 3 bases and J dropped 7 bases, with 5 bases sitting between them. The CDR3 is made up of 11 amino acids. This chain's CDR3 is CASSDSYTQYF. The CDR3 DNA follows: TGTGCCAGCAGTGATTCTTATACGCAGTATTTT.

The chain links TRBV19 to TRBJ2-7; 8 bases fit TRBD1. This CDR3 has 16 amino acids. Germline CDR1 and CDR2: LNHDA and SQIVND (reference sequence). With 3 bases clipped from V and 0 bases from J, the junction kept 7 bases outside the gene matches. The CDR3 region is CASSIRRDRSSYEQYF. CDR3 bases: TGTGCCAGTAGTATTAGAAGGGACAGGAGCTCCTACGAGCAGTACTTC. The full variable domain, in which reference TRBV19 and TRBJ2-7 provide the parts outside the CDR3, is DGGITQSPKYLFRKEGQNVTLSCEQNLNHDAMYWYRQDPGQGLRLIYYSQIVNDFQKGDIAEGYSVSREKKESFPLTVTSAQKNPTAFYLCASSIRRDRSSYEQYFGPGTRLTVT.

The V gene is TRBV5-1, the J gene TRBJ2-7, with TRBD2 matching 8 bases. This CDR3 region has 16 residues. Germline CDR1 SGHRS, CDR2 YFSETQ. The V gene end was trimmed by 3 bases and the J gene end by 6 bases; junction bases not matched to a gene: 14. CDR3 protein: CASSSIPRGGPREQYF. DNA of the CDR3: TGCGCCAGCAGCTCCATCCCCCGGGGGGGCCCCCGCGAGCAGTACTTC.

This clone turned up a few times. The chain employs TRBV7-6 and TRBJ2-1, with 15 bases that match TRBD2. CDR1 is SGHVS and CDR2 is FNYEAQ in the germline V gene. The CDR3 sequence is 18 residues long. V shed 4 bases, J shed 0 bases, and the junction held 4 bases outside the gene matches. The CDR3 bases are TGTGCCAGCAGCTCGGGACTAGCGGGAGGCCTCTCCTACAATGAGCAGTTCTTC. Residues: CASSSGLAGGLSYNEQFF.

The chain links TRBV3-1 (or the pseudogene TRBV3-2) to TRBJ2-1; no firm D call. The CDR3 totals 15 residues. Germline CDR1 LGHDT, CDR2 YNNKEL (reference sequence). V lost 4 bases to trimming and J lost 3 bases, with 13 bases between them. The CDR3 loop reads CASSPSYTNYNEQFF. DNA of the CDR3: TGTGCCAGCAGCCCTAGTTACACCAACTACAATGAGCAGTTCTTC.

J is TRBJ2-4 and V is TRBV5-1; a weak D match, TRBD2 (6 bases). V was trimmed by 2 bases and J by 0 bases, leaving 12 bases between them. CDR1 and CDR2 from the germline V gene are SGHRS and YFSETQ. The CDR3 runs to 16 residues. The chain's CDR3 is CASSFGIAEAKNIQYF. DNA of the CDR3: TGCGCCAGCAGCTTCGGGATAGCGGAAGCCAAAAACATTCAGTACTTC.

The DNA for the CDR3 is TGTGCCAGCAGGAAAGGACTAGCGGGGACCTCCTACGAGCAGTACTTC. Amino acids: CASRKGLAGTSYEQYF. V is TRBV5-4 and J is TRBJ2-7; 12 positions match TRBD2. V was pared by 5 bases and J by 0 bases, with 6 bases of the junction left unmatched. In germline, CDR1 is SGHNT, CDR2 YYREEE (reference sequence). This CDR3 region has 16 residues.

Only a few counts were recorded for this clone. The genes are TRBV3-1 (or the pseudogene TRBV3-2) and TRBJ2-1; no firm D call. V was pared by 2 bases and J by 6 bases, with 14 bases between. Germline V CDR1 and CDR2: LGHDT, YNNKEL (reference sequence). The CDR3 runs to 15 residues. CDR3 coding DNA: TGTGCCAGCAGCCAACCCACTCGCTATAGCAATGAGCAGTTCTTC. Its translation is CASSQPTRYSNEQFF.

The chain links TRBV28 to TRBJ2-6; D is possibly TRBD1 (6 bases). Per the germline V gene, CDR1 is MDHEN and CDR2 is SYDVKM. V was clipped by 6 bases and J by 2 bases, with 11 bases between them. This CDR3 is built from 15 residues. CDR3 nucleotide sequence: TGTGCCAGCAGAAGAAACAGGGCTGGGGCCAACGTCCTGACTTTC. It yields the protein CASRRNRAGANVLTF.

V and J are TRBV6-2 or TRBV6-3 and TRBJ2-5; 8 bases fit TRBD2. Germline V gene data show CDR1 as MNHEY and CDR2 as SVGEGT. The J segment lost 2 bases and the V segment lost 6 bases, leaving 14 bases of the junction unmatched. The CDR3 spans 17 residues. The CDR3 coding sequence is TGTGCCAGCAGCCTCGGGTCGAGCGGGGGCAGACAAGAGACCCAGTACTTC. Protein product: CASSLGSSGGRQETQYF.

The chain recombines TRBV6-5 with TRBJ1-2; 7 bases are a match to TRBD1. The V gene's germline CDR1 is MNHEY and CDR2 SVGAGI. The CDR3 covers 15 residues. Trimming cost V 6 bases and J 3 bases; bases outside gene matches: 10. The CDR3 loop is CASRRDSRGDYGYTF. CDR3 in DNA: TGTGCCAGCAGAAGGGACAGCCGTGGTGACTATGGCTACACCTTC.

The V gene is TRBV2, the J gene TRBJ1-4; 7 bases match TRBD1. The CDR3 runs 15 residues. The V and J ends lost 4 bases and 4 bases, in that order; junction bases with no gene match: 6. Looked up from germline, CDR1 is SNHLY and CDR2 is FYNNEI. The CDR3 sequence: CASSAAGTVNEKLFF. The CDR3 DNA reads TGTGCCAGCAGTGCTGCCGGGACAGTTAATGAAAAACTGTTTTTT.

V is TRBV5-6 and J is TRBJ2-1; D possibly corresponds to TRBD2 (6 bases). The CDR3 runs to 16 residues. Germline V gene lookup returns CDR1 SGHDT and CDR2 YYEEEE. V was trimmed by 4 bases and J by 0 bases, leaving 14 bases between them. The CDR3 DNA sequence: TGTGCCAGCAGCCCCCTTTTAGCGGTCTCCTACAATGAGCAGTTCTTC. It encodes CASSPLLAVSYNEQFF.

The chain couples TRBV4-1 to TRBJ2-7, with 7 bases lining up with TRBD1. From germline, CDR1 is MGHRA and CDR2 YSYEKL. Trimming removed 0 bases from V and 5 bases from J; junction bases left unmatched: 19. The CDR3 runs 19 residues. CDR3 residues: CASSQDRWLSDREFNEQYF. The CDR3 DNA sequence: TGCGCCAGCAGCCAAGATCGCTGGTTATCCGACAGGGAGTTTAACGAGCAGTACTTC.

The rearrangement joins TRBV3-1 (or the pseudogene TRBV3-2) to TRBJ2-7; maybe TRBD2 (6 bases). V was pared by 0 bases and J by 4 bases, with 19 bases between. The CDR3 extends over 17 amino acids. Germline loops: CDR1 LGHDT, CDR2 YNNKEL (reference sequence). The CDR3 sequence: CASSQDLSPGGKYEQYF. CDR3 bases: TGTGCCAGCAGCCAAGATCTAAGTCCCGGGGGAAAATACGAGCAGTACTTC.

V and J are TRBV7-3 and TRBJ2-2; D is possibly TRBD2 (6 bases). CDR3 length equals 17 residues. The V end lost 5 bases, the J end lost 6 bases, and 22 bases lay between the germline ends. Germline values: CDR1 SGHTA, CDR2 FQGTGA. The CDR3 nucleotides read TGTGCCAGCAGCCCAAGGGACTTGAAGAAAGCCCCCGGGGAGCTGTTTTTT. This gives the protein CASSPRDLKKAPGELFF.

The rearrangement uses TRBV2 and TRBJ2-7; TRBD2 aligns across 8 bases. V lost 7 bases and J lost 1; bases outside the gene matches: 3. Germline V gives CDR1 SNHLY, CDR2 FYNNEI. The CDR3 has 13 amino acids. Written as DNA, the CDR3 is TGTGCCAGCACTAGCGGGCAATCCTACGAGCAGTACTTC. This translates into CASTSGQSYEQYF.

The CDR3 region is CASSLATAPATEQYF. CDR3 in DNA: TGTGCCAGCAGCTTAGCTACAGCCCCTGCCACCGAGCAGTACTTC. The chain combines TRBV7-9 with TRBJ2-7; D is uncertain. The V gene's germline CDR1 is SEHNR and CDR2 FQNEAQ (reference sequence). V shed 0 bases and J shed 6 bases, with 15 bases lying between them. CDR3 length: 15 amino acids.

The chain has TRBV19 and TRBJ1-5; the D is unclear. The CDR3 is 16 amino acids. Trimming stripped 5 bases from V and 7 bases from J, with 21 bases between. CDR1 and CDR2 from the germline V gene are LNHDA and SQIVND (reference sequence). This CDR3 reads CASSSRGGDGRQPQHF. CDR3 coding DNA: TGTGCCAGTAGTTCACGTGGCGGGGATGGGAGGCAGCCCCAGCATTTT.

This chain uses TRBV5-6 with TRBJ2-1; D might be TRBD2 (7 bases). CDR3 size: 16 residues. Germline CDR1 SGHDT, CDR2 YYEEEE. V was cut by 0 bases and J by 9 bases, with 19 bases left in between. This CDR3 is CASSLGAGAQGSEQFF. CDR3 DNA: TGTGCCAGCAGCTTGGGGGCGGGGGCGCAGGGAAGTGAGCAGTTCTTC.

This rearrangement joins TRBV7-8 to TRBJ1-6; 8 nucleotides align to TRBD1. The length of the CDR3 is 17 residues. CDR1 and CDR2 from the germline V gene are SGHVS and FQNEAQ. After removal of 0 bases from V and 10 bases from J, the junction contained 11 bases not matched to a gene. The CDR3 nucleotides are TGTGCCAGCAGCTTAGCAGTGTGGTTGGACAGGGAGTCACCCCTCCACTTT. This translates into CASSLAVWLDRESPLHF.

The chain couples TRBV7-9 to TRBJ1-5; 9 positions match TRBD1. The germline gives CDR1 SEHNR, CDR2 FQNEAQ (reference sequence). The CDR3 has 15 residues. J was trimmed by 5 bases and V by 5 bases; bases with no gene match: 7. CDR3 coding DNA: TGTGCCAGCAGCGGAACAGGGGGCTGGGATCAGCCCCAGCATTTT. It translates to CASSGTGGWDQPQHF.

The rearrangement uses TRBV7-2 and TRBJ1-4; D is ambiguous. With 4 bases removed from V and 7 bases from J, the gap between germline ends came to 10 bases. CDR3 size: 13 residues. Germline-derived CDR1 and CDR2 are SGHTA and FQGNSA. As DNA, the CDR3 is TGTGCCAGCAGCTCTTTTACTCCTGAAAAACTGTTTTTT. Its translation is CASSSFTPEKLFF.

This chain joins TRBV28 and TRBJ1-5; D is uncertain. The germline V and J ends were trimmed by 4 bases and 0 bases, with 13 bases remaining between them. CDR1 and CDR2 from the germline V gene are MDHEN and SYDVKM. CDR3 length: 16 amino acids. The CDR3 DNA sequence: TGTGCCAGCAGTTCCCCGGAGCTTTATAGCAATCAGCCCCAGCATTTT. This gives the protein CASSSPELYSNQPQHF.